A single sample gave rise to the 32 T cell receptor beta chains below, sequenced in a study of OX40 agonist ivuxolimab in advanced cancers. The table came from immunoSEQ multiplex PCR; TCRdb's copy has only in-frame clones and leaves some out. The repertoire has fewer than 45,000 clones, around 89% of them found once; the top ten carry 0.55% to 0.7%. This material consisted of CD4+ or CD8+ T cells sorted from blood, taken in a trial of the OX40 agonist ivuxolimab. These receptors were taken from an adult with an advanced solid tumor such as melanoma, head and neck, liver or kidney cancer.

The chain combines TRBV7-8 with TRBJ2-5, with TRBD2 as a possible D gene (5 bases). The CDR3 is 14 amino acids. The germline gives CDR1 SGHVS, CDR2 FQNEAQ. Trimming took 1 base from V and 4 from J, leaving 10 bases between them. The DNA for the CDR3 is TGTGCCAGCAGCTTAGTACGGGCGGGAGAGACCCAGTACTTC. This codes for CASSLVRAGETQYF.

This clone has a single count. The chain has TRBV5-1 and TRBJ2-3; D unresolved. The CDR3 length is 15 residues. Per germline, CDR1 SGHRS and CDR2 YFSETQ. V lost 4 bases to trimming and J lost 1 base, with 13 bases between them. The CDR3 coding sequence is TGCGCCAGCAGCCCCAACATAGGAGGCACAGATACGCAGTATTTT. Protein product: CASSPNIGGTDTQYF.

The chain carries TRBV14 and TRBJ2-7; D possibly corresponds to TRBD1 (7 bases). CDR3 length: 15 amino acids. CDR1 SGHDN and CDR2 FVKESK come from the germline V gene. Trimming shortened V by 3 bases and J by 6 bases, and 18 bases separated the two germline ends. The CDR3 sequence: CASSQRQGGLGEQYF. CDR3 DNA: TGTGCCAGCAGCCAGCGACAGGGAGGCTTGGGCGAGCAGTACTTC.

The CDR3 loop reads CASSFFSGGLVGNQPQHF. CDR3 DNA: TGTGCCAGCAGTTTTTTTTCCGGGGGGCTGGTCGGCAATCAGCCCCAGCATTTT. The chain employs TRBV28 and TRBJ1-5, with D maybe TRBD1 (6 bases). Trimming removed 3 bases from V and 2 bases from J, with 20 bases in between. This CDR3 contains 18 residues. Germline V CDR1 and CDR2: MDHEN, SYDVKM.

The chain joins TRBV18 to TRBJ1-1; 7 nucleotides line up with TRBD1. Trimming cost V 6 bases and J 5 bases; bases outside gene matches: 9. Germline V lookup: CDR1 KGHSH, CDR2 LQKENI. CDR3 length equals 14 residues. This CDR3 reads CASSAPGGLTEAFF. The CDR3 nucleotides are TGTGCCAGCTCCGCCCCAGGGGGGTTAACTGAAGCTTTCTTT.

The chain carries TRBV14 and TRBJ1-2; D is unclear. Germline V gene sequence: CDR1 SGHDN, CDR2 FVKESK. The CDR3 sequence is 12 residues long. Trimming removed 2 bases from V and 8 bases from J, with 9 bases in between. The CDR3 is CASSQNGEGYTF. CDR3 DNA: TGTGCCAGCAGCCAAAACGGAGAGGGCTACACCTTC.

The chain links TRBV18 to TRBJ1-1; D not certain. The CDR3 loop spans 15 amino acids. Per the germline V gene, CDR1 is KGHSH and CDR2 is LQKENI. V lost 3 bases and J lost 2, with 13 bases in between. The CDR3 sequence is CASSPNSLPNTEAFF. In DNA, the CDR3 is TGTGCCAGCTCACCGAATTCGCTGCCAAACACTGAAGCTTTCTTT.

This chain's CDR3 is CSGAPGADTQYF. The CDR3 DNA sequence: TGCAGCGGAGCCCCGGGGGCAGATACGCAGTATTTT. The rearrangement links TRBV29-1 to TRBJ2-3, with a tentative D call TRBD2 (6 bases). This CDR3 has 12 residues. Germline V gives CDR1 SQVTM, CDR2 ANQGSEA. V dropped 7 bases and J dropped 4 bases, with 12 bases sitting between them.

The V call is TRBV7-3, the J call TRBJ2-2, with D perhaps TRBD2 (6 bases). CDR1 SGHTA and CDR2 FQGTGA come from the germline V gene. This CDR3 is built from 15 residues. V lost 4 bases to trimming and J lost 6 bases, with 15 bases between them. CDR3 coding DNA: TGTGCCAGCAGCTCGACCGGGACTTGGGCCGGGGAGCTGTTTTTT. It yields the protein CASSSTGTWAGELFF.

The V call is TRBV6-5, the J call TRBJ1-1; D perhaps matches TRBD1 (5 bases). Trimming cost V 3 bases and J 0 bases, with 11 bases left between them. CDR3 length equals 15 residues. From germline, CDR1 is MNHEY and CDR2 SVGAGI. Written as DNA, the CDR3 is TGTGCCAGCAGTTATATGGGGGTAATGAACACTGAAGCTTTCTTT. This codes for CASSYMGVMNTEAFF.

The J gene is TRBJ2-7, the V gene TRBV9; tentatively, D is TRBD2 (5 bases). The V end was cut by 0 bases, the J end by 1 base, with 11 bases between. Germline V CDR1 and CDR2: SGDLS, YYNGEE. The CDR3 covers 15 residues. The DNA for the CDR3 is TGTGCCAGCAGCGTAGCAATAGGAGGATCCTACGAGCAGTACTTC. Its translation is CASSVAIGGSYEQYF.

The V call is TRBV5-6, the J call TRBJ2-5; D gene unclear. Trimming shortened V by 3 bases and J by 1 base, and 7 bases separated the two germline ends. The CDR3 is 13 amino acids. Germline V CDR1 and CDR2: SGHDT, YYEEEE. This chain's CDR3 is CASSSGIQETQYF. The DNA for the CDR3 is TGTGCCAGCAGCTCGGGCATCCAAGAGACCCAGTACTTC.

CDR3 coding DNA: TGCGCCAGCAGCTTAGGGACAGGGGAGGATGAGCAGTTCTTC. Its translation is CASSLGTGEDEQFF. The genes are TRBV5-1 and TRBJ2-1; 10 nucleotides agree with TRBD1. The trim removed 2 bases at V and 8 bases at J, leaving 4 bases unmatched. The length of the CDR3 is 14 residues. The germline gives CDR1 SGHRS, CDR2 YFSETQ.

This clone was found once. CDR3 in DNA: TGCGCCAGCAGGGGAATTAACACCGGGGAGCTGTTTTTT. This translates into CASRGINTGELFF. The chain carries TRBV10-1 and TRBJ2-2; D ambiguous. The CDR3 consists of 13 residues. From germline, CDR1 is WNHNN and CDR2 SYGVQD (reference sequence). V was shortened by 6 bases and J by 2 bases, with 7 bases between the two germline ends.

The chain carries TRBV5-1 and TRBJ1-2; 12 positions match TRBD1. The CDR3 extends over 15 amino acids. J lost 6 bases, V lost 3 bases, and 6 bases had no gene match. The germline V gene encodes CDR1 SGHRS and CDR2 YFSETQ. CDR3 sequence reads: CASSSPGQGANGYTF. The DNA for the CDR3 is TGCGCCAGCAGCTCCCCGGGACAGGGGGCGAATGGCTACACCTTC.

CDR3 region: CSARDLGLEFF. The CDR3 nucleotides read TGCAGTGCTAGAGATTTGGGGTTAGAGTTCTTC. The chain is built from TRBV20-1 and TRBJ2-1; D not certain. Trimming cost V 0 bases and J 14 bases, with 11 bases left between them. In germline, CDR1 is DFQATT, CDR2 SNEGSKA (reference sequence). This CDR3 is 11 amino acids long.

V is TRBV19 and J is TRBJ2-7, with D perhaps matching TRBD1 or TRBD2 (5 bases each). The CDR3 extends over 14 amino acids. V lost 5 bases and J lost 1, with 12 bases in between. Germline V lookup: CDR1 LNHDA, CDR2 SQIVND (reference sequence). The CDR3 loop reads CASSSQRGSYEQYF. The CDR3 DNA follows: TGTGCCAGTAGTTCCCAGAGGGGTTCCTACGAGCAGTACTTC.

The genes are TRBV7-8 and TRBJ2-7; 8 bases fit TRBD1. Germline trimming cut 3 bases from V and 3 bases from J; bases unmatched to any gene: 7. The CDR3 has 15 amino acids. Germline CDR1 and CDR2: SGHVS and FQNEAQ. DNA of the CDR3: TGTGCCAGCAGCTTCACAAGACAGGGGATCTACGAGCAGTACTTC. The encoded protein is CASSFTRQGIYEQYF.

V gene TRBV6-5 combines with J gene TRBJ2-7; D is unresolved. Germline CDR1 is MNHEY and CDR2 is SVGAGI. V was clipped by 6 bases and J by 6 bases, with 18 bases between them. The CDR3 extends over 14 amino acids. The CDR3 loop reads CASRPTGQLGEQYF. In DNA form, the CDR3 reads TGTGCCAGCAGGCCGACCGGTCAGTTAGGCGAGCAGTACTTC.

V gene TRBV28 combines with J gene TRBJ1-1; D is ambiguous. The CDR3 spans 11 residues. The V and J ends lost 6 bases and 6 bases respectively, with 8 bases between them. CDR1 MDHEN and CDR2 SYDVKM come from the germline V gene. The CDR3 region has the DNA TGTGCCAGCAGGTCGGAAGCTGAAGCTTTCTTT. This sequence encodes CASRSEAEAFF.

V and J are TRBV6-5 and TRBJ2-3; the match to TRBD2 covers 11 bases. The V gene end was trimmed by 5 bases and the J gene end by 8 bases; junction bases not matched to a gene: 9. CDR1 and CDR2 from the germline V gene are MNHEY and SVGAGI. The CDR3 totals 15 residues. DNA for the CDR3: TGTGCCAGCAGTAAATCGACTAGCGGGGCCCGTACGCAGTATTTT. The encoded protein is CASSKSTSGARTQYF.

Only one count was recorded for this clone. The gene calls are TRBV9 and TRBJ2-7; no definite D call. Per the germline V gene, CDR1 is SGDLS and CDR2 is YYNGEE. The CDR3 runs to 14 residues. With 0 bases removed from V and 3 bases from J, the gap between germline ends came to 10 bases. This chain's CDR3 is CASSVASESYEQYF. The CDR3 nucleotides read TGTGCCAGCAGCGTAGCATCGGAGAGCTACGAGCAGTACTTC. Full variable domain (outside the CDR3, taken from reference TRBV9 and TRBJ2-7): DSGVTQTPKHLITATGQRVTLRCSPRSGDLSVYWYQQSLDQGLQFLIQYYNGEERAKGNILERFSAQQFPDLHSELNLSSLELGDSALYFCASSVASESYEQYFGPGTRLTVT.

The chain uses TRBV5-4 and TRBJ2-3; tentatively, D is TRBD1 or TRBD2 (5 bases each). V lost 4 bases and J 0 bases, leaving 15 bases between the germline ends. This CDR3 region has 16 residues. The germline V gene has CDR1 SGHNT and CDR2 YYREEE (reference sequence). In nucleotides, the CDR3 is TGTGCCAGCAGCCCGGAGTCCGGGGCCAGCACAGATACGCAGTATTTT. Translated, it gives CASSPESGASTDTQYF.

This sequence joins TRBV5-1 and TRBJ1-4; no clear D gene. Germline V lookup: CDR1 SGHRS, CDR2 YFSETQ. The length of the CDR3 is 14 residues. V was trimmed by 4 bases and J by 0 bases, leaving 7 bases between them. CDR3 sequence (DNA): TGCGCCAGCAGCCTACAAGCAACTAATGAAAAACTGTTTTTT. Translating gives CASSLQATNEKLFF.

This chain links TRBV6-1 with TRBJ2-2; D gene unclear. The CDR3 covers 14 residues. The V gene lost 0 bases and the J gene lost 4 bases, with 6 bases spanning the gap. From germline, CDR1 is MNHNS and CDR2 SASEGT. CDR3 loop: CASSEAAFTGELFF. The CDR3 coding sequence is TGTGCCAGCAGTGAAGCAGCGTTCACCGGGGAGCTGTTTTTT.

The chain combines TRBV2 with TRBJ2-2, with TRBD1 matching over 7 bases. The CDR3 is made up of 15 amino acids. Germline loops: CDR1 SNHLY, CDR2 FYNNEI. The junction had 5 bases not matched to a gene; V was cut back by 7 bases and J by 0 bases. CDR3 loop: CASKRQGPNTGELFF. The CDR3 nucleotides are TGTGCCAGCAAGCGACAGGGCCCGAACACCGGGGAGCTGTTTTTT.

The chain uses TRBV9 and TRBJ2-3; D not resolved. CDR3 length equals 14 residues. Deletions cut 4 bases from V and 5 bases from J, with 14 bases between. Germline V CDR1 and CDR2: SGDLS, YYNGEE. The CDR3 region is CASSSRSFGDTQYF. CDR3 sequence (DNA): TGTGCCAGCAGCTCACGGAGTTTCGGAGATACGCAGTATTTT.

The rearrangement uses TRBV9 and TRBJ1-3; 12 bases agree with TRBD1. Germline V CDR1 and CDR2: SGDLS, YYNGEE. The J segment lost 3 bases and the V segment lost 0 bases, leaving 10 bases of the junction unmatched. The CDR3 length is 19 residues. CDR3 amino acids: CASSVAGTGGVGGGNTIYF. CDR3 nucleotide sequence: TGTGCCAGCAGCGTAGCCGGGACAGGGGGCGTAGGCGGTGGAAACACCATATATTTT.

V usage is TRBV5-1 and J usage is TRBJ2-1; D uncertain. Trimming cost V 0 bases and J 0 bases, with 7 bases left between them. CDR1 and CDR2 from the germline V gene are SGHRS and YFSETQ. The CDR3 covers 15 residues. In DNA form, the CDR3 reads TGCGCCAGCAGCTTGGCAGTCTCCTCCTACAATGAGCAGTTCTTC. It specifies CASSLAVSSYNEQFF.

The CDR3 is CASSWLRDEQYF. CDR3 DNA sequence: TGTGCCAGCAGCTGGCTTAGAGACGAGCAGTACTTC. This chain joins TRBV5-6 and TRBJ2-7; D gene unclear. Germline V gene sequence: CDR1 SGHDT, CDR2 YYEEEE. V was shortened by 3 bases and J by 5 bases, with 9 bases between the two germline ends. The CDR3 runs to 12 residues. Together with reference TRBV5-6 and TRBJ2-7, the CDR3 gives the full variable domain: DAGVTQSPTHLIKTRGQQVTLRCSPKSGHDTVSWYQQALGQGPQFIFQYYEEEERQRGNFPDRFSGHQFPNYSSELNVNALLLGDSALYLCASSWLRDEQYFGPGTRLTVT.

V usage is TRBV5-1 and J usage is TRBJ2-7; maybe TRBD1 (5 bases). Germline V CDR1 and CDR2: SGHRS, YFSETQ. The V gene lost 0 bases and the J gene lost 5 bases, with 12 bases spanning the gap. The CDR3 extends over 14 amino acids. The CDR3 here is CASSLGQGPHEQYF. CDR3 in DNA: TGCGCCAGCAGCTTGGGGCAGGGCCCCCACGAGCAGTACTTC.

The chain links TRBV7-2 to TRBJ1-2, with D possibly matching TRBD1 (5 bases). V lost 4 bases, J lost 2 bases, and 14 bases lay in between. The CDR3 extends over 15 amino acids. Germline loops: CDR1 SGHTA, CDR2 FQGNSA. CDR3: CASSSDGTSNYGYTF. As DNA, the CDR3 is TGTGCCAGCAGCTCTGATGGGACGTCCAACTATGGCTACACCTTC.